These 6 T cell receptor beta chains came from one sample sequenced in a study of T-cell memory formation after mild COVID-19. TCRdb re-analysed the 5' RACE reads in MiXCR, keeping a single row per CDR3 protein. Of hundreds of thousands of distinct CDR3 sequences in the sample, about 15% were seen once. Sequenced: PBMCs or a T cell subset sorted from them (not recorded which). The receptors originated from a man between 18 and 35 years old who had mild COVID-19 (a few samples of this study predate the infection). Cell type and time point are not known.

DNA for the CDR3: TGTGCCAGCAGCCGGGAGGGGGCGACAGATACGCAGTATTTT. Residues: CASSREGATDTQYF. The chain recombines TRBV3-1 with TRBJ2-3; D tentatively reads TRBD1 or TRBD2 (7 bases each). This CDR3 has 14 amino acids. CDR1 LGHDT and CDR2 YNNKEL come from the germline V gene (reference sequence). V dropped 4 bases and J dropped 3 bases, with 11 bases sitting between them.

This chain uses TRBV6-6 with TRBJ2-7, with D uncertain. This CDR3 spans 14 amino acids. V lost 4 bases and J 5 bases, leaving 15 bases between the germline ends. Germline values: CDR1 MNHNY, CDR2 SVGAGI (reference sequence). Written as DNA, the CDR3 is TGTGCCAGCAGTTCCCCCGTGAGGCCGCACGAGCAGTACTTC. Its protein is CASSSPVRPHEQYF.

This clonotype was seen repeatedly, ten times or more. The genes are TRBV6-4 and TRBJ2-1; 8 positions match TRBD2. The J segment lost 0 bases and the V segment lost 2 bases, leaving 0 bases of the junction unmatched. The CDR3 runs 15 residues. In germline, CDR1 is MRHNA, CDR2 SNTAGT. CDR3 loop: CASSDTSGSYNEQFF. CDR3 in DNA: TGTGCCAGCAGTGACACTAGCGGCTCCTACAATGAGCAGTTCTTC.

CDR3 amino acids: CASSPPRGTGPFFSYEQYV. As DNA, the CDR3 is TGTGCCAGCAGCCCGCCTCGAGGGACAGGCCCTTTTTTCTCCTACGAGCAGTACGTC. The rearrangement joins TRBV6-6 to TRBJ2-7, with TRBD1 matching over 8 bases. The CDR3 spans 19 residues. V shed 6 bases, J shed 0 bases, and the junction held 19 bases outside the gene matches. Germline V CDR1 and CDR2: MNHNY, SVGAGI (reference sequence).

This clonotype was counted between two and nine times. The CDR3 region has the DNA TGCAGTGCTAGAGGTCCAGGGGCCCAGTACGAGCAGTACGTC. This encodes CSARGPGAQYEQYV. This chain connects TRBV20-1 to TRBJ2-7; D may be TRBD1 (6 bases). The CDR3 has 14 amino acids. Germline-derived CDR1 and CDR2 are DFQATT and SNEGSKA (reference sequence). Trimming stripped 1 base from V and 4 bases from J, with 14 bases between.

The chain recombines TRBV14 with TRBJ2-3, with D perhaps being TRBD1 or TRBD2 (5 bases each). Germline CDR1 reads SGHDN; CDR2 reads FVKESK. This CDR3 spans 14 amino acids. V lost 4 bases and J lost 2, with 10 bases in between. The CDR3 loop reads CASSPRGNTDTQYF. In DNA form, the CDR3 reads TGTGCCAGCAGCCCGAGGGGCAACACAGATACGCAGTATTTT.